The following is a TCR beta chain sequence with its context. In germline, CDR1 is MNHEY, CDR2 SVGAGI. V was cut by 2 bases and J by 3 bases, with 10 bases left in between. The CDR3 is 14 residues long. The data were obtained in a study of OX40 agonist ivuxolimab in advanced cancers. Assay used: immunoSEQ multiplex PCR; TCRdb lists only in-frame clones, some missing. This repertoire shows more than 55,000 clones, just over 85% found once; its top ten account for over 1%. Here the sequenced sample was CD4+ or CD8+ T cells sorted from blood, taken in a trial of the OX40 agonist ivuxolimab. The chain recombines TRBV6-5 with TRBJ2-5; a weak D match, TRBD2 (5 bases). This TCR was recovered from an adult with an advanced solid tumor such as melanoma, head and neck, liver or kidney cancer. CDR3 nucleotides: TGTGCCAGCAGTTACACCACTAGGGAAGAGACCCAGTACTTC. Translation: CASSYTTREETQYF.